The sequence of this T cell receptor (beta chain) was determined in a study of cytomegalovirus exposure and HLA in healthy donors. PCR was performed using 60 Vbeta and 13 Jbeta primers. Libraries were prepared by immunoSEQ multiplex PCR; TCRdb keeps only in-frame clonotypes and omits some of them. In the table there are approximately 72,000 clones, about four fifths of which are singletons. Trimming left V 7 bases short and J 2 bases short, with 21 bases between. The CDR3 has 17 amino acids. CDR1 is SGDLS, CDR2 YYNGEE, per germline. Overall study results and limits: According to the study, roughly 160 TCR beta chains were cytomegalovirus-associated. Later analysis indicated greater clonal expansion among HLA-associated TCR beta chains than among equally common other chains.

About this clone itself: Its specificity is not known.

V gene TRBV9 combines with J gene TRBJ2-2; D possibly corresponds to TRBD2 (5 bases). What was sequenced was PBMCs. This clonotype was sampled from a young man in good health and CMV-seronegative. CDR3 amino acids: CASAIWGVLGNTGELFF. CDR3 sequence (DNA): TGTGCCAGCGCTATTTGGGGAGTTTTGGGTAACACCGGGGAGCTGTTTTTT.